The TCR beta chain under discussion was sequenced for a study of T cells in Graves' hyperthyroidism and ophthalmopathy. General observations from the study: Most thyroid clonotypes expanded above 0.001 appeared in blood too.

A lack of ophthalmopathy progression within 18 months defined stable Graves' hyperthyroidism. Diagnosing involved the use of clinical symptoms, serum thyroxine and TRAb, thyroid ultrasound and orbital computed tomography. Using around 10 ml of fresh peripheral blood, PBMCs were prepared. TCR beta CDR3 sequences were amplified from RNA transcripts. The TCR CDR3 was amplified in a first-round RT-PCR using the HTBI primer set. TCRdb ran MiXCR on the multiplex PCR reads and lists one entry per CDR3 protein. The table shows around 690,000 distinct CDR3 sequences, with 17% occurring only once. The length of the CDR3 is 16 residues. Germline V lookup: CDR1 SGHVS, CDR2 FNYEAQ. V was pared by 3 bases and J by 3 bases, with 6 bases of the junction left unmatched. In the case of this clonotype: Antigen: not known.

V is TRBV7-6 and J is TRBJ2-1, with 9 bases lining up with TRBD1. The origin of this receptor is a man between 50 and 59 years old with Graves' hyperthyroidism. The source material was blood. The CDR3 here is CASSLSVGQGYNEQFF. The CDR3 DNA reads TGTGCCAGCAGCTTGAGTGTGGGACAGGGCTACAATGAGCAGTTCTTC.